This entry lists 4 T cell receptor beta chains sequenced from one sample in a study of control samples from healthy donors and cancer patients. Assay: immunoSEQ multiplex PCR; the TCRdb copy retains only in-frame clones and omits some. The sample includes more than 25,000 clones, roughly nine tenths of them seen just once. The sequenced material came from PBMCs. These receptors all stem from a middle-aged man with lung cancer.

The chain combines TRBV19 with TRBJ2-7; 8 positions match TRBD1. Unmatched junction bases numbered 9, after V lost 3 bases and J lost 2 bases. The CDR3 spans 16 residues. Germline V gene sequence: CDR1 LNHDA, CDR2 SQIVND (reference sequence). The CDR3 loop is CASSIVGTGAPYEQYF. CDR3 bases: TGTGCCAGTAGTATTGTCGGGACAGGAGCTCCCTACGAGCAGTACTTC.

V and J are TRBV10-3 and TRBJ1-5, with a possible D match to TRBD1 (6 bases). Germline V CDR1 and CDR2: ENHRY, SYGVKD. The CDR3 runs 13 residues. With 4 bases removed from V and 7 bases from J, the gap between germline ends came to 11 bases. The CDR3 spells CAISGGAGQPQHF. In DNA form, the CDR3 reads TGTGCCATCAGTGGGGGGGCGGGGCAGCCCCAGCATTTT.

This clone occurred once. The chain has TRBV12-3 or TRBV12-4 and TRBJ2-7; D not certain. The CDR3 is 11 amino acids. V dropped 8 bases and J dropped 2 bases, with 7 bases sitting between them. The CDR3 spells CASANAYEQYF. Here the CDR3 DNA reads TGTGCCAGCGCGAACGCCTACGAGCAGTACTTC.

This chain uses TRBV6-5 with TRBJ2-5; D possibly uses TRBD1 or TRBD2 (5 bases each). CDR1 is MNHEY, CDR2 SVGAGI, per germline. Trimming shortened V by 7 bases and J by 0 bases, and 12 bases separated the two germline ends. The CDR3 extends over 14 amino acids. This chain's CDR3 is CASTRGTHQETQYF. The CDR3 coding sequence is TGTGCCAGCACCCGGGGCACTCACCAAGAGACCCAGTACTTC.